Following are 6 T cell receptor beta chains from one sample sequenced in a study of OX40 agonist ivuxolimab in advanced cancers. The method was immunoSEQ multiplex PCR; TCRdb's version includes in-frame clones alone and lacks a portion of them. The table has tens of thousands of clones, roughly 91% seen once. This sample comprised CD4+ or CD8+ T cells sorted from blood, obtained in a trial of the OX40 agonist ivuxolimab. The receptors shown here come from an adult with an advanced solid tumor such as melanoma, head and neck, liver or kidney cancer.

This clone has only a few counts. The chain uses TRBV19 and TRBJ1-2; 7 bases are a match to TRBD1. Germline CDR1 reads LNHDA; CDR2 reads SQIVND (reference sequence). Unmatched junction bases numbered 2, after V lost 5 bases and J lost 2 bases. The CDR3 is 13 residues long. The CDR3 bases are TGTGCCAGTAGTGCCAGGGGGAACTATGGCTACACCTTC. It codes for CASSARGNYGYTF.

The CDR3 DNA reads TGTGCCAGCAGAAGCGACAGTTACAACGAGCAGTACTTC. Residues: CASRSDSYNEQYF. The chain links TRBV2 to TRBJ2-7; a possible D gene is TRBD1 (5 bases). The CDR3 has 13 amino acids. The germline V gene has CDR1 SNHLY and CDR2 FYNNEI. V dropped 6 bases and J dropped 5 bases, with 14 bases sitting between them.

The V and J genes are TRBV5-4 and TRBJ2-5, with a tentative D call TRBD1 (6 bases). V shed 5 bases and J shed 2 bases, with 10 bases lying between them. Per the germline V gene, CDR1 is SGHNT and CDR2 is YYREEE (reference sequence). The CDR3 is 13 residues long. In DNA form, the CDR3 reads TGTGCCAGCAGTGGAGGACAGCAAGAGACCCAGTACTTC. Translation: CASSGGQQETQYF.

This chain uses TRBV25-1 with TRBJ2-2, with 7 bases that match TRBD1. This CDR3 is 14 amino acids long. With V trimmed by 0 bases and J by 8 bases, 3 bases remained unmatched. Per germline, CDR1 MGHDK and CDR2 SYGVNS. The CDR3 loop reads CASSEYRTGGELFF. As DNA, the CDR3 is TGTGCCAGCAGTGAATATCGGACAGGAGGGGAGCTGTTTTTT.

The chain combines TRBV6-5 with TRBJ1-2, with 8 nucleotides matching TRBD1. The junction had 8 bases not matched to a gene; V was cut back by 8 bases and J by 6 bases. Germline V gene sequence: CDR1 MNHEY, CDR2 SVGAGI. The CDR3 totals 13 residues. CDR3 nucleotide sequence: TGTGCCAGCTGGACAGGGCCCGGCAATGGCTACACCTTC. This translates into CASWTGPGNGYTF.

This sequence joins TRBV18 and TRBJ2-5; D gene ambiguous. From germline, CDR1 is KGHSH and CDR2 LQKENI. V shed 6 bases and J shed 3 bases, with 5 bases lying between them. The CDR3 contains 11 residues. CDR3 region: CASSQEETQYF. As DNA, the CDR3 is TGTGCCAGCTCGCAAGAAGAGACCCAGTACTTC.